The rows below give T cell receptor beta chains drawn from one sample of a study of cytomegalovirus exposure and HLA in healthy donors. Clones were read by immunoSEQ multiplex PCR, and TCRdb kept only the in-frame ones, dropping some. The sample contains fewer than 200,000 clones, approximately 70% of which appear only once. The specimen sequenced was PBMCs. The origin of the receptors is a man in his forties in good health and CMV-seropositive. Both conserved end residues are part of each CDR3. The D gene is left open where the match is weak. A clone size is listed for some rows: how often the clone was seen (once, few, many), or a class if it is expanded.

clone_size j_call v_call d_call cdr3_nt cdr3_aa
. TRBJ1-4 TRBV19 . TGTGCCAGTAGGGACCTCCTGACGGGAAGCGGTTATGGCGAAAAACTGTTTTTT CASRDLLTGSGYGEKLFF
. TRBJ2-7 TRBV11-2 . TGTGCCAGCAGCAACATCGGGGGCTACGAGCAGTACTTC CASSNIGGYEQYF
few TRBJ1-2 TRBV16 . TGTGCCAGCAGCCCCCGGTTTGATGGCTACACCTTC CASSPRFDGYTF
once TRBJ1-2 TRBV5-1 . TGCGCCAGCAGCTTGGACCAGGGTTACTATGGCTACACCTTC CASSLDQGYYGYTF
. TRBJ2-1 TRBV7-9 . TGTGCCAGCAGCTTAGTCCCGCGGATCAAAAGGAATGAGCAGTTCTTC CASSLVPRIKRNEQFF
. TRBJ2-5 TRBV7-9 . TGTGCCAGCAGCCCACAAGAGACCCAGTACTTC CASSPQETQYF
. TRBJ2-7 TRBV29-1 TRBD1 TGCAGCGTGACTTTGGGGGACAGGGCCTACGAGCAGTACTTC CSVTLGDRAYEQYF
few TRBJ2-7 TRBV9 TRBD2 TGTGCCAGCAGCGCAGGTAGCGGGTACTCCTACGAGCAGTACTTC CASSAGSGYSYEQYF
. TRBJ2-2 TRBV11-2 . TGTGCCAGCAGCTTAGGCAGGCTGAACACCGGGGAGCTGTTTTTT CASSLGRLNTGELFF
. TRBJ2-5 TRBV5-6 . TGTGCCAGCAGCGCCCGGGCCCCTCGGGGGGAGACCCAGTACTTC CASSARAPRGETQYF
few TRBJ1-6 TRBV4-3 . TGCGCCAGCAGCCAAGATAGACAGAGGAATTCACCCCTCCACTTT CASSQDRQRNSPLHF
few TRBJ1-3 TRBV6-5 . TGTGCCAGCAGTTACTCGAGCGGCTCTGGAAACACCATATATTTT CASSYSSGSGNTIYF
. TRBJ1-1 TRBV9 TRBD1 TGTGCCAGCAGCGTAGTGGCAGGGGGCTACACTGAAGCTTTCTTT CASSVVAGGYTEAFF
. TRBJ1-1 TRBV18 . TGTGCCAGCTCACCCCAAAGCAGGGTCGGGACTGAAGCTTTCTTT CASSPQSRVGTEAFF
. TRBJ2-7 TRBV18 TRBD2 TGTGCCAGCTCACCCAGGACTAGCGGGGGATCAAGCTCCTACGAGCAGTACTTC CASSPRTSGGSSSYEQYF
. TRBJ1-1 TRBV7-6 . TGTGCCAGCACCTTGGGGGGGGGAACTGCTGAAGCTTTCTTT CASTLGGGTAEAFF
. TRBJ2-1 TRBV5-1 TRBD2 TGCGCCAGCAGCACGCCCCGGACTAGCGGGTGGGGAAGATCCGATGAGCAGTTCTTC CASSTPRTSGWGRSDEQFF
few TRBJ1-2 TRBV13 . TGTGCCAGCAGCTCAAGGAGCTATGGCTACACCTTC CASSSRSYGYTF
. TRBJ1-1 TRBV11-1 . TGTGCCAGCAGCTTAAGGGGAGGGGCTGAAGCTTTCTTT CASSLRGGAEAFF
. TRBJ1-2 TRBV10-2 . TGCGCCGATGCGGAGGGGAGGGGCTACACCTTC CADAEGRGYTF
. TRBJ2-2 TRBV5-1 TRBD2 TGCGCCAGCGGGGGACTAGCGGGCAACACCGGGGAGCTGTTTTTT CASGGLAGNTGELFF
. TRBJ2-1 TRBV2 TRBD2 TGTGCCAGCAGTGAGGGGACTAGCGGAACCCGTGAGCAGTTCTTC CASSEGTSGTREQFF
. TRBJ1-1 TRBV11-2 . TGTGCCAGCAGTCCCTTCCCAGGGACAAAGAGCACTGAAGCTTTCTTT CASSPFPGTKSTEAFF
. TRBJ1-2 TRBV6-6 . TGTGCCAGCATCGGGCCCCTAGGAGGTAACTATGGCTACACCTTC CASIGPLGGNYGYTF
. TRBJ2-4 TRBV6-1 TRBD1 TGTGCCGGTCTAAACAGGGGCGAAAACATTCAGTACTTC CAGLNRGENIQYF
. TRBJ2-7 TRBV4-1 TRBD2 TGCGCCAGCAGCCAAGAGGGTCCCAGGGCGGGGGGGTGGTACGAGCAGTACTTC CASSQEGPRAGGWYEQYF
. TRBJ2-2 TRBV5-4 . TGTGCCAGCAGCTCGGGGTGGAACACCGGGGAGCTGTTTTTT CASSSGWNTGELFF
. TRBJ1-6 TRBV7-9 . TGTGCCAGCAGCTTAGACGGTTTGACACCCCTCCACTTT CASSLDGLTPLHF
. TRBJ2-7 TRBV6-1 . TGTGCCACGACGACCGATACAGGGTCCCAGGGCGAGCAGTACTTC CATTTDTGSQGEQYF
. TRBJ2-5 TRBV6-6 TRBD2 TGTGCCTCCTCAGCGCGTGGAGCGGGGTCGGAGACCCAGTACTTC CASSARGAGSETQYF
. TRBJ2-7 TRBV10-3 TRBD1 TGTGCCATCAGTCGACTCGCGACAGGGGGCCCGGAATACGAGCAGTACTTC CAISRLATGGPEYEQYF
. TRBJ1-6 TRBV5-1 TRBD1 TGCGCCAGCAGCTCCGGACAGGGGATTTCACCCCTCCACTTT CASSSGQGISPLHF
. TRBJ1-5 TRBV5-6 TRBD1 TGTGCCAGCAGCTTGGGTGGGGACAGGGGACCTCCCTTCAATCAGCCCCAGCATTTT CASSLGGDRGPPFNQPQHF
once TRBJ1-3 TRBV4-3 . TGCGCCAGCAGCCAAGACAGGGCCTCTGGAAACACCATATATTTT CASSQDRASGNTIYF
once TRBJ1-2 TRBV6-5 . TGTGCCAGCAGTCGCACAACCTATGGCTACACCTTC CASSRTTYGYTF
. TRBJ1-4 TRBV25-1 . TGTGCCAGCAGTGAATTGGAGCACGTGGCTAATGAAAAACTGTTTTTT CASSELEHVANEKLFF
. TRBJ1-6 TRBV6-1 TRBD1 TGTGCCAGTCAGGGGGCCCTATTGGGTTCACCCCTCCACTTT CASQGALLGSPLHF
. TRBJ1-2 TRBV11-2 . TGTGCCAGCAGCTTAGAGGCACCTACTATTTACGGCTACACCTTC CASSLEAPTIYGYTF